Shown below are 21 T cell receptor beta chains from a single sample sequenced in a study of blood T cell repertoires in COVID-19. Here immunoSEQ multiplex PCR was the method, and the copy in TCRdb shows in-frame clones only, minus some. This table has about 480,000 clones, over 75% appearing once. Sequencing was performed on PBMCs or T cells enriched from blood (not recorded which). These TCRs come from a woman between 40 and 50 years old who had recovered from COVID-19.

This chain joins TRBV30 and TRBJ2-2, with no clear D. The germline V and J ends were trimmed by 2 bases and 6 bases, with 7 bases remaining between them. The CDR3 totals 12 residues. Germline V gene lookup returns CDR1 GTSNPN and CDR2 SVGIG (reference sequence). CDR3 nucleotides: TGTGCCTGGAGTTTAGTGGCCGGGGAGCTGTTTTTT. Translated, it gives CAWSLVAGELFF.

V is TRBV19 and J is TRBJ2-7; 8 nucleotides match TRBD2. The CDR3 sequence is 13 residues long. V gave up 9 bases and J gave up 3 bases; unmatched junction bases: 7. The V gene's germline CDR1 is LNHDA and CDR2 SQIVND (reference sequence). The DNA of the CDR3 is TGTGCCAGCCGAGCGGGGGCACTCTACGAGCAGTACTTC. Its translation is CASRAGALYEQYF.

The chain recombines TRBV4-3 with TRBJ2-7; tentatively, D is TRBD2 (6 bases). The germline gives CDR1 LGHNA, CDR2 YSLEER. The ends were cut back, 0 bases at V and 6 bases at J, with 18 bases in the middle. The CDR3 loop spans 16 amino acids. CDR3 region: CASSQDAGRNRGEQYF. CDR3 nucleotide sequence: TGCGCCAGCAGCCAAGACGCTGGGAGGAATCGCGGCGAGCAGTACTTC.

This clone was observed a handful of times. This chain's CDR3 is CASSTGSQPQHF. CDR3 in DNA: TGTGCCAGCAGCACGGGATCTCAGCCCCAGCATTTT. This rearrangement joins TRBV7-9 to TRBJ1-5; D is ambiguous. Trimming took off 5 bases at V and 6 bases at J, with 8 bases between the two ends. Germline CDR1 reads SEHNR; CDR2 reads FQNEAQ (reference sequence). The CDR3 has 12 amino acids.

A few counts support this clone. The V call is TRBV10-3, the J call TRBJ2-5; a weak D match, TRBD2 (6 bases). Trimming took 0 bases from V and 2 from J, leaving 16 bases between them. The CDR3 runs to 17 residues. The germline CDR1 and CDR2 sequences are ENHRY and SYGVKD. CDR3 sequence (DNA): TGTGCCATCAGTGAGTCGCGCGGACTATCTTCTCAAGAGACCCAGTACTTC. Its translation is CAISESRGLSSQETQYF.

The chain has TRBV7-9 and TRBJ1-1; weak D call: TRBD1 (5 bases). This CDR3 comprises 16 residues. Deletions cut 4 bases from V and 1 base from J, with 16 bases between. Germline V gene lookup returns CDR1 SEHNR and CDR2 FQNEAQ (reference sequence). Here the CDR3 reads CASSSRAATGNTEAFF. In DNA form, the CDR3 reads TGTGCCAGCAGCTCTCGGGCCGCCACAGGGAACACTGAAGCTTTCTTT. The complete variable domain, with remaining parts taken from reference TRBV7-9 and TRBJ1-1, reads DTGVSQNPRHKITKRGQNVTFRCDPISEHNRLYWYRQTLGQGPEFLTYFQNEAQLEKSRLLSDRFSAERPKGSFSTLEIQRTEQGDSAMYLCASSSRAATGNTEAFFGQGTRLTVV.

This chain joins TRBV4-3 and TRBJ2-6; TRBD1 aligns across 10 bases. The trim removed 0 bases at V and 2 bases at J, leaving 7 bases unmatched. The germline V gene encodes CDR1 LGHNA and CDR2 YSLEER. CDR3 length: 19 amino acids. The CDR3 bases are TGCGCCAGCAGCCAAGAGGGAGGGGGACAGGGGCCTGGGGCCAACGTCCTGACTTTC. Its translation is CASSQEGGGQGPGANVLTF.

This chain links TRBV18 with TRBJ1-4; TRBD1 agrees at 7 bases. With V trimmed by 6 bases and J by 8 bases, 15 bases remained unmatched. This CDR3 spans 16 amino acids. Germline V gives CDR1 KGHSH, CDR2 LQKENI. CDR3 coding DNA: TGTGCCAGCTCCCAAAATGGACAGGCCGGAGGAGAAAAACTGTTTTTT. Encoded protein: CASSQNGQAGGEKLFF.

This clone was recorded only once. The rearrangement links TRBV14 to TRBJ2-7; D perhaps matches TRBD2 (6 bases). Germline V lookup: CDR1 SGHDN, CDR2 FVKESK. The CDR3 has 14 residues. V gave up 1 base and J gave up 7 bases, with 14 bases separating them. This CDR3 reads CASSQGVFRGEQYF. The CDR3 region has the DNA TGTGCCAGCAGCCAAGGCGTCTTCCGGGGGGAGCAGTACTTC.

This rearrangement joins TRBV2 to TRBJ1-2; no reliable D call. CDR1 and CDR2 (germline): SNHLY, FYNNEI. This CDR3 has 15 residues. V was pared by 4 bases and J by 6 bases, with 18 bases between. The chain's CDR3 is CASSGLGRLLDGYTF. The DNA for the CDR3 is TGTGCCAGCAGTGGACTGGGGAGGTTATTGGATGGCTACACCTTC.

This sequence joins TRBV12-3 or TRBV12-4 and TRBJ1-1; D remains ambiguous. The length of the CDR3 is 13 residues. Trimming stripped 3 bases from V and 1 base from J, with 6 bases between. In DNA, the CDR3 is TGTGCCAGCAGTTTGTCGTCGAACACTGAAGCTTTCTTT. Residues: CASSLSSNTEAFF.

This clone occurred once. The chain joins TRBV3-1 (or the pseudogene TRBV3-2) to TRBJ1-2, with 8 bases that match TRBD1. J lost 4 bases, V lost 2 bases, and 3 bases had no gene match. Per the germline V gene, CDR1 is LGHDT and CDR2 is YNNKEL (reference sequence). This CDR3 has 14 residues. DNA of the CDR3: TGTGCCAGCAGCCAACGGGACAGGTCCTATGGCTACACCTTC. This translates into CASSQRDRSYGYTF.

The genes are TRBV5-6 and TRBJ1-2; D remains unclear. Trimming stripped 1 base from V and 8 bases from J, with 15 bases between. The CDR3 spans 14 residues. The germline gives CDR1 SGHDT, CDR2 YYEEEE. The CDR3 nucleotides read TGTGCCAGCAGCTTGAAAATGGCTCCCAGAGGCTACACCTTC. Encoded protein: CASSLKMAPRGYTF.

The CDR3 loop reads CASRADRGRTEAFF. CDR3 nucleotides: TGTGCCAGCAGGGCGGACAGGGGGAGGACTGAAGCTTTCTTT. This rearrangement joins TRBV5-6 to TRBJ1-1, with 10 bases lining up with TRBD1. CDR1 is SGHDT and CDR2 is YYEEEE in the germline V gene. With V trimmed by 5 bases and J by 5 bases, 6 bases remained unmatched. There are 14 residues in the CDR3.

The chain has TRBV9 and TRBJ2-1; TRBD2 matches at 7 bases. J gave up 9 bases and V 0 bases, and 9 bases lay outside the gene matches. The CDR3 consists of 15 residues. Germline assignment: CDR1 SGDLS and CDR2 YYNGEE. In nucleotides, the CDR3 is TGTGCCAGCAGCGTAGTAGGTTGGTCTAGCGGTGAGCAGTTCTTC. The encoded protein is CASSVVGWSSGEQFF.

The chain joins TRBV5-1 to TRBJ1-2; 8 bases align to TRBD1. This CDR3 spans 15 amino acids. Unmatched junction bases numbered 14, after V lost 0 bases and J lost 13 bases. Germline V gene sequence: CDR1 SGHRS, CDR2 YFSETQ. This CDR3 reads CASSLAPGQVLPSTF. The CDR3 DNA is TGCGCCAGCAGCTTGGCGCCGGGACAGGTCCTCCCTAGCACCTTC.

Here the CDR3 DNA reads TGTGCCAGCAGCCAACGCGGACTAGCGGGAGTTGAGCAGTTCTTC. Amino acids: CASSQRGLAGVEQFF. The chain recombines TRBV11-3 with TRBJ2-1; 13 bases are a match to TRBD2. V trimming: 5 bases; J trimming: 9 bases; junction bases outside the gene matches: 7. Looked up from germline, CDR1 is SGHNT and CDR2 is YENEEA. This CDR3 has 15 residues.

J is TRBJ2-4 and V is TRBV9; D may be TRBD1 (5 bases). V gave up 1 base and J gave up 0 bases, with 8 bases separating them. Germline V CDR1 and CDR2: SGDLS, YYNGEE. This CDR3 has 15 residues. Here the CDR3 DNA reads TGTGCCAGCAGCGTAACAGGTCTAGCCAAAAACATTCAGTACTTC. Translating it yields CASSVTGLAKNIQYF.

The V gene is TRBV2, the J gene TRBJ2-1; D might be TRBD2 (6 bases). V lost 5 bases and J 5 bases, leaving 19 bases between the germline ends. CDR1 and CDR2 (germline): SNHLY, FYNNEI. The CDR3 sequence is 16 residues long. This CDR3 is CASSPFGREADNEQFF. CDR3 sequence (DNA): TGTGCCAGCAGTCCGTTTGGCAGGGAGGCCGACAATGAGCAGTTCTTC.

The chain is built from TRBV9 and TRBJ2-3; TRBD2 aligns across 7 bases. Looked up from germline, CDR1 is SGDLS and CDR2 is YYNGEE. The CDR3 loop spans 15 amino acids. Trimming at V came to 0 bases and at J to 2 bases, leaving 3 bases not matched to a gene. CDR3 DNA: TGTGCCAGCAGCGTAGCTAGCGGATACACAGATACGCAGTATTTT. Protein sequence: CASSVASGYTDTQYF.

This clone was recorded once. The gene calls are TRBV11-2 and TRBJ2-7; D is possibly TRBD1 (6 bases). This CDR3 has 15 residues. Trimming took 5 bases from V and 4 from J, leaving 18 bases between them. Germline-derived CDR1 and CDR2 are SGHAT and FQNNGV. As DNA, the CDR3 is TGTGCCAGCAGCGCGGCGACAGGAAAAACTTACGAGCAGTACTTC. Its protein is CASSAATGKTYEQYF. Based on the CDR3 plus reference TRBV11-2 and TRBJ2-7, the full variable domain is EAGVAQSPRYKIIEKRQSVAFWCNPISGHATLYWYQQILGQGPKLLIQFQNNGVVDDSQLPKDRFSAERLKGVDSTLKIQPAKLEDSAVYLCASSAATGKTYEQYFGPGTRLTVT.